This T cell receptor (beta chain) was profiled in a study of T cell responses to AZD1222 COVID-19 vaccine. About this clone itself: Antigen unknown.

Study outcomes and limitations: Spike-specific TCR breadth and depth were elevated following two AZD1222 doses. Donors in the cohort were predominantly white British and more often female, and clonal diversity was possibly underestimated. The study sampled repertoires only after the peak T cell response.

This CDR3 comprises 14 residues. Looked up from germline, CDR1 is ENHRY and CDR2 is SYGVKD. With V trimmed by 3 bases and J by 6 bases, 5 bases remained unmatched. Measured with immunoSEQ multiplex PCR; TCRdb has only the in-frame clones, and not every one. This sample yields roughly 140,000 clones, of which about 91% are seen a single time; 2.2% belongs to the top ten. The input for sequencing was peripheral blood, taken on day 0 of AZD1222 vaccination. This TCR derives from an adult in good health. The chain carries TRBV10-3 and TRBJ2-1, with 7 bases matching TRBD2. The CDR3 loop reads CAISDKGGLNEQFF. The CDR3 region has the DNA TGTGCCATCAGTGATAAGGGAGGGCTCAATGAGCAGTTCTTC.